This passage covers 9 T cell receptor beta chains from one sample sequenced in a study of blood T cell repertoires in COVID-19 (TCRdb year 2020). Libraries were prepared through the immunoSEQ multiplex PCR assay. The source is immuneACCESS, and TCRdb retained only in-frame sequences with V and J called. Part of the clones is not carried over; for the studies checked, unresolved V genes explain less than half of this, and the remainder is unexplained. Counted in this sample were over 140,000 clones; 75% to 80% of them appeared once. Of the sample, around 9.5% is held by the ten largest clones. The sequenced material came from peripheral blood. The receptors derive from a woman in her forties or fifties with active or convalescent COVID-19.

V and J are TRBV19 and TRBJ1-4; D remains ambiguous. Germline V gives CDR1 LNHDA, CDR2 SQIVND (reference sequence). The ends were cut back, 1 base at V and 3 bases at J, with 9 bases in the middle. The CDR3 length is 15 residues. This CDR3 is CASSIGADPNEKLFF. CDR3 bases: TGTGCCAGTAGTATAGGGGCAGATCCTAATGAAAAACTGTTTTTT.

The V gene is TRBV12-3 or TRBV12-4, the J gene TRBJ2-5; 10 bases are shared with TRBD1. The CDR3 is 13 amino acids. Losses at the gene ends were 7 bases for V and 5 bases for J; bases not matched to a gene: 4. This chain's CDR3 is CASNDRGQETQYF. CDR3 sequence (DNA): TGTGCCAGCAATGACAGGGGGCAGGAGACCCAGTACTTC.

This clone came up a few times. The chain employs TRBV29-1 and TRBJ2-4; perhaps TRBD2 as D (5 bases). CDR3 length: 11 amino acids. Germline V lookup: CDR1 SQVTM, CDR2 ANQGSEA. The CDR3 protein is CTVVEGSIQYF. In nucleotides, the CDR3 is TGCACCGTGGTCGAGGGTAGCATTCAGTACTTC.

The V call is TRBV7-2, the J call TRBJ1-1, with a weak D call TRBD1 (5 bases). The CDR3 has 13 residues. Germline lookup yields CDR1 SGHTA and CDR2 FQGNSA. V lost 4 bases to trimming and J lost 10 bases, with 16 bases between them. CDR3 protein: CASSSYRQPVAFF. CDR3 in DNA: TGTGCCAGCAGCTCATACCGACAGCCCGTAGCTTTCTTT.

The chain uses TRBV2 and TRBJ2-3, with 8 bases aligning to TRBD1. Germline CDR1 reads SNHLY; CDR2 reads FYNNEI. This CDR3 spans 13 amino acids. DNA for the CDR3: TGTGCTTCAGGGGGCGGTAGCACAGATACGCAGTATTTT. Its protein product is CASGGGSTDTQYF.

The chain employs TRBV29-1 and TRBJ1-3; D unresolved. Per the germline V gene, CDR1 is SQVTM and CDR2 is ANQGSEA. This CDR3 region has 15 residues. The V and J ends lost 3 bases and 4 bases respectively, with 16 bases between them. The CDR3, as DNA: TGCAGCGTTGAGACTGGCAGCAGCTCAGGAAACACCATATATTTT. This gives the protein CSVETGSSSGNTIYF. Full variable domain (remainder filled in from reference TRBV29-1 and TRBJ1-3): SAVISQKPSRDICQRGTSLTIQCQVDSQVTMMFWYRQQPGQSLTLIATANQGSEATYESGFVIDKFPISRPNLTFSTLTVSNMSPEDSSIYLCSVETGSSSGNTIYFGEGSWLTVV.

The chain links TRBV12-3 or TRBV12-4 to TRBJ1-5; D gene uncertain. The CDR3 spans 12 residues. The germline V and J ends were trimmed by 4 bases and 3 bases, with 4 bases remaining between them. CDR3 DNA: TGTGCCAGCAGTTCAGACAATCAGCCCCAGCATTTT. Protein sequence: CASSSDNQPQHF.

This chain uses TRBV7-2 with TRBJ1-5, with D perhaps TRBD1 (6 bases). Trimming removed 3 bases from V and 1 base from J, with 10 bases in between. This CDR3 is built from 15 residues. Germline values: CDR1 SGHTA, CDR2 FQGNSA. CDR3 amino acids: CASSLATGSNQPQHF. DNA of the CDR3: TGTGCCAGCAGCTTGGCCACAGGGAGCAATCAGCCCCAGCATTTT.

This clone was seen at least ten times. The V gene is TRBV7-2, the J gene TRBJ2-3, with TRBD1 identical over 11 bases. The CDR3 spans 16 residues. Germline loops: CDR1 SGHTA, CDR2 FQGNSA. The V segment lost 3 bases and the J segment 3 bases; nucleotides outside the gene matches: 5. CDR3 protein: CASSFSGTGGTDTQYF. The CDR3 DNA reads as TGTGCCAGCAGCTTCTCCGGGACAGGGGGTACAGATACGCAGTATTTT.